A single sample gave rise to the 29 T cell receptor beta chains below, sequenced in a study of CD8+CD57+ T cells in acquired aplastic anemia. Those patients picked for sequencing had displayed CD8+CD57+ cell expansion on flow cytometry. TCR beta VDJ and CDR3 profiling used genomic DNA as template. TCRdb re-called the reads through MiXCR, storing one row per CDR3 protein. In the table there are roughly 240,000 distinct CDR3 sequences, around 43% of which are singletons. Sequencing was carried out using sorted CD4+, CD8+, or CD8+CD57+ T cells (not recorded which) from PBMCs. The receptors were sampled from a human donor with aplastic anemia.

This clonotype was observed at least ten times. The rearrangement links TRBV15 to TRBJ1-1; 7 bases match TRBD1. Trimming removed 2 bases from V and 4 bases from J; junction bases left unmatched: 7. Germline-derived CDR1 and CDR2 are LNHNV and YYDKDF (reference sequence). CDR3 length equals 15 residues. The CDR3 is CATSRQTTGITEAFF. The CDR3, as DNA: TGTGCCACCAGCAGACAGACGACAGGGATCACTGAAGCTTTCTTT.

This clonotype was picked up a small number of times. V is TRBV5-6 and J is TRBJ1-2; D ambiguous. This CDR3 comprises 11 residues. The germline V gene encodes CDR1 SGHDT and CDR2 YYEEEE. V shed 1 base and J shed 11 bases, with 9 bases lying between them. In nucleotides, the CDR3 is TGTGCCAGCAGCTTGACTAGCGGATACACCTTC. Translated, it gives CASSLTSGYTF.

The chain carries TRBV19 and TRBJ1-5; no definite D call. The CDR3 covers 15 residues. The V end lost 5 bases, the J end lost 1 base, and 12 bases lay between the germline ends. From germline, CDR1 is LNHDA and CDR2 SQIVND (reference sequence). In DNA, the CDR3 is TGTGCCAGTAGTGCCGGCCGGCAGAGCAATCAGCCCCAGCATTTT. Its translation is CASSAGRQSNQPQHF.

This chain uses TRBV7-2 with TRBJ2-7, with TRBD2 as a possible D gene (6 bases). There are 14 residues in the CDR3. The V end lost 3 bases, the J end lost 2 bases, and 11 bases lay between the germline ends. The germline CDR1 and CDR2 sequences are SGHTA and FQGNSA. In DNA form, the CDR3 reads TGTGCCAGCAGCTTGAGGGAGGTCACCTACGAGCAGTACTTC. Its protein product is CASSLREVTYEQYF.

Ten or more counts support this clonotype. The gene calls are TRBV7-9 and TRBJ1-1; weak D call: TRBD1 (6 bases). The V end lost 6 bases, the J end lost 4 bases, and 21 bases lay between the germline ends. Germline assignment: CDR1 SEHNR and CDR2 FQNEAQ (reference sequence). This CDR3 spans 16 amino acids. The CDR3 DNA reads TGTGCCAGCAGTATTAGCGCAGCCCGGGGGGCCACTGAAGCTTTCTTT. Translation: CASSISAARGATEAFF.

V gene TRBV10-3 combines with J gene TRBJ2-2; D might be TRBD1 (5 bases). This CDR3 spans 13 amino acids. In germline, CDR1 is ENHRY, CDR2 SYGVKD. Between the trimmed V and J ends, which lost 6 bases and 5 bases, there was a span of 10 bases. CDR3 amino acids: CAISPSGTGELFF. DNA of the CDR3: TGTGCCATCAGCCCCTCAGGGACCGGGGAGCTGTTTTTT.

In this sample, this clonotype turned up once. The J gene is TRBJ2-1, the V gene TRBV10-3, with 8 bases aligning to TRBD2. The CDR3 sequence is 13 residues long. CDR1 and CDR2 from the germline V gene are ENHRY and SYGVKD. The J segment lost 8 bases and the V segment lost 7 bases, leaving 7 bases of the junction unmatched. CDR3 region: CAIKSGRSYEQFF. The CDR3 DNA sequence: TGTGCCATCAAGAGCGGGAGATCTTATGAGCAGTTCTTC.

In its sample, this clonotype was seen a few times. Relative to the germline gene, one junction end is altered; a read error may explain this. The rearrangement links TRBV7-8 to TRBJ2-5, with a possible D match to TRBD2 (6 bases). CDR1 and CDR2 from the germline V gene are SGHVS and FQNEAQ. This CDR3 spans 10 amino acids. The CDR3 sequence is CASRTSGWGF. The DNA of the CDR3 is TGTGCCAGCAGAACAAGCGGGTGGGGCTTC.

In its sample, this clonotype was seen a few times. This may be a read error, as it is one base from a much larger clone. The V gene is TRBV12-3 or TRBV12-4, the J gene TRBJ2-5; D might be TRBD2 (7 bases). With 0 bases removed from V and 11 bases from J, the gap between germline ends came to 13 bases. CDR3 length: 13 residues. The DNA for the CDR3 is TGTGCCAGCAGTTTAGCGGGGGCGCGGGAGCAGTACTTC. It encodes CASSLAGAREQYF.

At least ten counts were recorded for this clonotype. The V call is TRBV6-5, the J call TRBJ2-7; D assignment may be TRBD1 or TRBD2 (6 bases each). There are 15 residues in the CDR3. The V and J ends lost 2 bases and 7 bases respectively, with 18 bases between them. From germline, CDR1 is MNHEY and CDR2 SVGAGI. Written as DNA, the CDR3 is TGTGCCAGCAGTTACGACGGGGGCGTCCCCGGTGAGCAGTACTTC. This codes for CASSYDGGVPGEQYF.

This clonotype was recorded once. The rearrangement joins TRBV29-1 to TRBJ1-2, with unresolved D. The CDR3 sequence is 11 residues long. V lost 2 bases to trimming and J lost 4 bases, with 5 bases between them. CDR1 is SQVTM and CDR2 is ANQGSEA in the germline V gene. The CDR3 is CSVENTYGYTF. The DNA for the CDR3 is TGCAGCGTTGAAAACACCTATGGCTACACCTTC. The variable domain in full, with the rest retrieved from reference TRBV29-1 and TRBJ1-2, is SAVISQKPSRDICQRGTSLTIQCQVDSQVTMMFWYRQQPGQSLTLIATANQGSEATYESGFVIDKFPISRPNLTFSTLTVSNMSPEDSSIYLCSVENTYGYTFGSGTRLTVV.

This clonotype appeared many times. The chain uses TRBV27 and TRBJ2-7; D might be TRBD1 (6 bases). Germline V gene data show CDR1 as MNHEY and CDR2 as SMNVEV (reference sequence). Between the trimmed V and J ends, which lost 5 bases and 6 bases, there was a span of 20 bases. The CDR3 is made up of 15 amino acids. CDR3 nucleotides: TGTGCCAGCAGTACCGAGGGGGATAGGGTGGGCGAGCAGTACTTC. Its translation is CASSTEGDRVGEQYF.

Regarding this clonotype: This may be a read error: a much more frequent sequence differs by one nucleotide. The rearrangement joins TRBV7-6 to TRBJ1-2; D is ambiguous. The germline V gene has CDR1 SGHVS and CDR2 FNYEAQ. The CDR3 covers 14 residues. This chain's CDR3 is CASSSRPSNYGNTF. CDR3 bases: TGTGCCAGCAGTTCCCGGCCGAGTAACTATGGCAACACCTTC.

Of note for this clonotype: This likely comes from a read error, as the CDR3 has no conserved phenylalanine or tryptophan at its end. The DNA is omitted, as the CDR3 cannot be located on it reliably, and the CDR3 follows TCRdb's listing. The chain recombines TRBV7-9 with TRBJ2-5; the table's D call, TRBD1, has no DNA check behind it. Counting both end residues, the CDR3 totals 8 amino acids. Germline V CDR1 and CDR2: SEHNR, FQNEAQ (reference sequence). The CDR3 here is CASPKGGQ.

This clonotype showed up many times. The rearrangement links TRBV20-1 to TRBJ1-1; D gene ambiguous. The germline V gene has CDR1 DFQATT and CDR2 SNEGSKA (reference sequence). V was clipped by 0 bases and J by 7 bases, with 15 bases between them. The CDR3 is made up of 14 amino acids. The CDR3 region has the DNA TGCAGTGCTAGAGATTTGAACAGCCCGCGTGAAGCTTTCTTT. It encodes CSARDLNSPREAFF.

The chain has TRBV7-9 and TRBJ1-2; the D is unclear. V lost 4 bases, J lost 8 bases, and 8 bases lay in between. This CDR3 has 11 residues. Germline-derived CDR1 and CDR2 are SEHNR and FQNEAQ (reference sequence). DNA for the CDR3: TGTGCCAGCAGCTCGGGTCAGGGCTACACCTTC. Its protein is CASSSGQGYTF.

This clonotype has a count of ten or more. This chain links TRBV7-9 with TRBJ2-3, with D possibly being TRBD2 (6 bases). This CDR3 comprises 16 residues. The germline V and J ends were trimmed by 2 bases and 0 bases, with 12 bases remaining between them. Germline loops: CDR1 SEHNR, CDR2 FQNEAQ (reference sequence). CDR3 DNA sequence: TGTGCCAGCAGCTTAACCCTGGGGGGTAGCACAGATACGCAGTATTTT. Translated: CASSLTLGGSTDTQYF.

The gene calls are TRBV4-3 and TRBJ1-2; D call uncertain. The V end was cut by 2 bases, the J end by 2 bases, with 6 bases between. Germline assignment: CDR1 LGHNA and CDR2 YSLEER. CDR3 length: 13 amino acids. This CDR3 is CASSQSRNYGYTF. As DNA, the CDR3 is TGCGCCAGCAGCCAATCAAGAAACTATGGCTACACCTTC.

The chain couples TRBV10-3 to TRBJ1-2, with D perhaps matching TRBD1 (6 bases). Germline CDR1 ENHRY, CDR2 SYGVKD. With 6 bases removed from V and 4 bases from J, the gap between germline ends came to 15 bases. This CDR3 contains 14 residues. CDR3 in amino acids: CAISPEDRFYGYTF. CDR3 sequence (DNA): TGTGCCATCAGCCCTGAGGACAGATTCTATGGCTACACCTTC.

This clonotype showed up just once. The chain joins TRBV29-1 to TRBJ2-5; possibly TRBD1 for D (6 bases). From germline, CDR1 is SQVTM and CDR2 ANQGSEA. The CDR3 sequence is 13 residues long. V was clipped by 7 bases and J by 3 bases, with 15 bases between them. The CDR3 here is CSGSKGGKETQYF. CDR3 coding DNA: TGCAGCGGATCTAAAGGGGGTAAAGAGACCCAGTACTTC. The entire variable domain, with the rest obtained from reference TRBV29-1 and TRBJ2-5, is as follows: SAVISQKPSRDICQRGTSLTIQCQVDSQVTMMFWYRQQPGQSLTLIATANQGSEATYESGFVIDKFPISRPNLTFSTLTVSNMSPEDSSIYLCSGSKGGKETQYFGPGTRLLVL.

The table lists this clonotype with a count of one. DNA for the CDR3: TGTGCCAGCAGCTTCGGACGGGGGGAAGGGAATCAGCCCCAGCATTTT. Translating gives CASSFGRGEGNQPQHF. The chain carries TRBV7-6 and TRBJ1-5; D might be TRBD1 (5 bases). V lost 3 bases, J lost 4 bases, and 16 bases lay in between. The CDR3 has 16 residues. The germline V gene encodes CDR1 SGHVS and CDR2 FNYEAQ.

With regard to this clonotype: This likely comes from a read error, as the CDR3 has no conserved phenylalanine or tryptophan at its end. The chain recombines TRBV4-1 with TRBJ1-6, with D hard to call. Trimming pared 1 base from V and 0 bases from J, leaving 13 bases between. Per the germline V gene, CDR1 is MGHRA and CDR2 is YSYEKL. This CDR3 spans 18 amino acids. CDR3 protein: CASSQVDMGFSYNSPLHL. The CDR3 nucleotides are TGCGCCAGCAGCCAAGTCGATATGGGGTTCTCCTATAATTCACCCCTCCACCTT.

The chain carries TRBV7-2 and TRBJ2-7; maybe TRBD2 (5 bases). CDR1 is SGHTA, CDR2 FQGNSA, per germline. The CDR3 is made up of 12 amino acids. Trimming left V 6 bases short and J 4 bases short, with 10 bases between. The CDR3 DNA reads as TGTGCCAGCAGTAGAAGGGAGTACGAGCAGTACTTC. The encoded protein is CASSRREYEQYF.

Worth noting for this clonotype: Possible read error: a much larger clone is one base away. DNA of the CDR3: TGTGCCAGCAGGGGGACTGGGACAGGGATCAACAATGAGCAGTTCTTC. Translating gives CASRGTGTGINNEQFF. The chain uses TRBV14 and TRBJ2-1; 9 bases are a match to TRBD1. The germline V gene encodes CDR1 SGHDN and CDR2 FVKESK. The CDR3 sequence is 16 residues long. V shed 6 bases and J 5 bases; nucleotides not matched to a gene: 11.

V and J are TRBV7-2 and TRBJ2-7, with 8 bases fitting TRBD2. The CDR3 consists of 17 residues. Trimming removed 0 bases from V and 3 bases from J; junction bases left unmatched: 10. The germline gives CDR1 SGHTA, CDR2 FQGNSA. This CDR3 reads CASSLAFGVAGLYEQYF. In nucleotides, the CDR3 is TGTGCCAGCAGCTTAGCGTTCGGAGTAGCGGGGCTCTACGAGCAGTACTTC.

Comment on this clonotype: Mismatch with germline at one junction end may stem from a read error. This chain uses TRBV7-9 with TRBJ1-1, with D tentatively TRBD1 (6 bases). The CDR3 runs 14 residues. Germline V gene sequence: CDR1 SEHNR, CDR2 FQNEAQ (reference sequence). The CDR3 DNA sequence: TGCGCCAGCAGCCCCCAGGGGCCGAACACTGAAGCTTTCTTT. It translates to CASSPQGPNTEAFF.

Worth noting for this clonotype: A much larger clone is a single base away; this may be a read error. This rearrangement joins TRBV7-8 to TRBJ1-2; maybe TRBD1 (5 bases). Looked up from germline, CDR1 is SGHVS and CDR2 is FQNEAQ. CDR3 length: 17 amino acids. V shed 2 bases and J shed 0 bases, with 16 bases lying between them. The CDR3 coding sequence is TGTGCCAGCAGCTTACGGGGCAGGAGTCTAGCTAACTATGGCTACACCTTC. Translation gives CASSLRGRSLANYGYTF.

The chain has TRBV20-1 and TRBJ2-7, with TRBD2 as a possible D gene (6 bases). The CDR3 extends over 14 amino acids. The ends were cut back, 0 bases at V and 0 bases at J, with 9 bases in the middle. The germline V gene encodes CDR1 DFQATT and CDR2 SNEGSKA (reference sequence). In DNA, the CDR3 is TGCAGTGCTAGAGACCGGGGGAACTCCTACGAGCAGTACTTC. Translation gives CSARDRGNSYEQYF.

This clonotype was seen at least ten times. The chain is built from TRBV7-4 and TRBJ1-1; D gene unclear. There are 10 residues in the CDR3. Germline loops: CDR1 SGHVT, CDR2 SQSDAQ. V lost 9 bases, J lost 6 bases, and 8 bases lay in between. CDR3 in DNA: TGTGCCAGGCAAAGGGCTGAAGCTTTCTTT. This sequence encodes CARQRAEAFF.